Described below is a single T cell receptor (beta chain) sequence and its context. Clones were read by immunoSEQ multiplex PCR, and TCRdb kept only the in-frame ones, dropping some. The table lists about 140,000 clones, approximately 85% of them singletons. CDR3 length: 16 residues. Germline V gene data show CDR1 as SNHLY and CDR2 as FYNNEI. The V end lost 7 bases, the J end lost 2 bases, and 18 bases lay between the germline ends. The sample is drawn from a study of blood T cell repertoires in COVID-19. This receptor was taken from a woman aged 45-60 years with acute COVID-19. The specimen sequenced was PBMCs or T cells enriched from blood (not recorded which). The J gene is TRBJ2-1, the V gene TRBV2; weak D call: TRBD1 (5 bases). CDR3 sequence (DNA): TGTGCCAGCATAGTCCTTATGGCAGGGACCTACAATGAGCAGTTCTTC. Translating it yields CASIVLMAGTYNEQFF.